This T cell receptor beta chain came from a study of control samples from healthy donors and cancer patients. This CDR3 is 16 amino acids long. CDR1 is MNHEY and CDR2 is SMNVEV in the germline V gene (reference sequence). V lost 6 bases and J 0 bases, leaving 14 bases between the germline ends. Libraries were prepared by immunoSEQ multiplex PCR; TCRdb keeps only in-frame clonotypes and omits some of them. The sample carries roughly 140,000 clones, around 90% recorded once. This TCR came from a young man in good health. The rearrangement uses TRBV27 and TRBJ1-4; D might be TRBD1 (5 bases). Source material: blood. CDR3 loop: CASSSRGGATNEKLFF. CDR3 nucleotides: TGTGCCAGCAGCTCCCGCGGGGGGGCAACTAATGAAAAACTGTTTTTT.